This entry lists 2 T cell receptor beta chains sequenced from one sample in a study of T-cell reconstitution after alpha-beta-depleted transplantation in children. It was with unique molecular identifiers that the TCRbeta library was prepared. TCRdb reprocessed the PCR reads with MiXCR, giving one entry per CDR3 protein. The data contain about 690,000 distinct CDR3 sequences, around a sixth of them singletons. The sample here was PBMCs from the stem cell graft donor, taken from the stem cell graft. These receptors all stem from a human donor who donated a stem cell graft to a child with acute myeloid leukemia.

This clonotype has at least ten counts. The chain couples TRBV12-3 or TRBV12-4 to TRBJ2-1, with D perhaps given as TRBD1 or TRBD2 (5 bases each). V lost 6 bases and J lost 3, with 15 bases in between. This CDR3 is built from 15 residues. The CDR3 loop reads CASRPPGLSYNEQFF. The CDR3 DNA is TGTGCCAGCAGACCCCCGGGGCTAAGCTACAATGAGCAGTTCTTC.

This clonotype was seen ten or more times. The chain combines TRBV5-6 with TRBJ2-7, with 7 bases identical to TRBD2. CDR3 length: 16 residues. Trimming at V came to 6 bases and at J to 0 bases, leaving 12 bases not matched to a gene. CDR1 is SGHDT and CDR2 is YYEEEE in the germline V gene. The CDR3 loop is CASTPWEGLSSYEQYF. As DNA, the CDR3 is TGTGCCAGCACCCCGTGGGAGGGCCTAAGCTCCTACGAGCAGTACTTC.